This TCR beta chain emerged from a study of radiotherapy plus CTLA-4 blockade in lung cancer. The table came from immunoSEQ multiplex PCR; TCRdb's copy has only in-frame clones and leaves some out. The top ten clones hold 16% of a sample with 55,000 to 70,000 clones, more than 60% of them seen once. The input for sequencing was peripheral blood, taken from a patient treated with radiotherapy plus ipilimumab. The source of this sequence is a human donor with non-small cell lung cancer who had a complete response to radiotherapy plus ipilimumab.

Here the CDR3 DNA reads TGTGCCAGCAGCCCCGGGACAGGGGGTTTTTGGACTGAAGCTTTCTTT. Protein: CASSPGTGGFWTEAFF. V usage is TRBV5-4 and J usage is TRBJ1-1, with 11 bases aligning to TRBD1. The CDR3 is 16 residues long. CDR1 and CDR2 (germline): SGHNT, YYREEE (reference sequence). The ends lost 4 bases at V and 5 bases at J; junction bases unmatched: 10.